A single sample is the source of the 8 T cell receptor beta chains below, sequenced in a study of tumor-infiltrating lymphocytes in primary liver carcinoma. Taking roughly 20-32 mg of unsorted bulk tissue, the authors co-extracted RNA and DNA. Starting from approximately 470 ng of total RNA, TCR beta cDNA was produced with a primer in the constant region. What produced the TCR beta libraries was three nested multiplex PCR rounds using slightly modified ARM-PCR. Forward primers for TRBV1-TRBV30 and a C-beta reverse primer served the first two PCR rounds, at about 9 cycles each. TCRdb re-called the multiplex PCR reads with MiXCR, one entry per CDR3 protein. Seen here are under 150,000 distinct CDR3 sequences, around 70% observed once, and the top ten hold 8.1%. Sequencing was done on a sample of tumor-adjacent normal liver tissue. The receptors originated from a woman in her sixties or seventies with primary liver carcinoma and hepatitis B virus infection.

A remark on this clonotype: One end of the junction is discordant with germline, which a read error may explain. The V gene is TRBV11-2, the J gene TRBJ2-3; perhaps TRBD1 as D (6 bases). Germline CDR1 reads SGHAT; CDR2 reads FQNNGV. The CDR3 is made up of 14 amino acids. The CDR3 bases are TGTGCCAGCAGCTCAGGGGTAGTAACAGATACGCGGTATTTC. It specifies CASSSGVVTDTRYF.

Points on this clonotype: The junction departs from the called germline gene at one end, perhaps through a read error. V gene TRBV11-1 combines with J gene TRBJ2-3, with D possibly matching TRBD2 (6 bases). CDR1 SGHAT and CDR2 FQDESV come from the germline V gene (reference sequence). The CDR3 has 15 residues. CDR3 in amino acids: CASSAGFLDTDTQYF. CDR3 in DNA: TGTGCCAGCAGCGCGGGATTCCTCGACACGGATACGCAATATTTT. The full variable domain, rest sourced from reference TRBV11-1 and TRBJ2-3, is EAEVAQSPRYKITEKSQAVAFWCDPISGHATLYWYRQILGQGPELLVQFQDESVVDDSQLPKDRFSAERLKGVDSTLKIQPAELGDSAMYLCASSAGFLDTDTQYFGPGTRLTVL.

The table lists this clonotype with many counts. The chain employs TRBV5-1 and TRBJ1-4; no firm D call. Trimming stripped 4 bases from V and 1 base from J, with 14 bases between. The CDR3 length is 16 residues. Germline-derived CDR1 and CDR2 are SGHRS and YFSETQ. The CDR3, as DNA: TGCGCCAGCAGCCTCGGTGCGATGGGAACTAATGAAAAACTGTTTTTT. This translates into CASSLGAMGTNEKLFF. The complete variable domain, with remaining parts taken from reference TRBV5-1 and TRBJ1-4, reads KAGVTQTPRYLIKTRGQQVTLSCSPISGHRSVSWYQQTPGQGLQFLFEYFSETQRNKGNFPGRFSGRQFSNSRSEMNVSTLELGDSALYLCASSLGAMGTNEKLFFGSGTQLSVL.

Only one count was recorded for this clonotype. One junction end does not reproduce the germline sequence, and a read error may be involved. J is TRBJ1-2 and V is TRBV13; D unclear. Germline V gene lookup returns CDR1 PRHDT and CDR2 FYEKMQ (reference sequence). This CDR3 comprises 15 residues. CDR3 sequence: CASSPVAVGYYDYTF. DNA for the CDR3: TGTGCCAGCAGCCCTGTCGCAGTGGGGTACTATGACTACACCTTC.

Note on this clonotype: One end of the junction is discordant with germline, which a read error may explain. The J gene is TRBJ2-7, the V gene TRBV28; possible D gene TRBD2, 5 bases. Germline V gives CDR1 MDHEN, CDR2 SYDVKM. The CDR3 contains 11 residues. CDR3 coding DNA: TGTGCTAGCAGTCCGGGGTACGAGCAGCACTTC. Its protein is CASSPGYEQHF.

The genes are TRBV28 and TRBJ2-5, with no clear D. Trimming removed 10 bases at V and 5 bases at J, with 20 bases between. The CDR3 has 14 amino acids. The germline CDR1 and CDR2 sequences are MDHEN and SYDVKM. The CDR3 is CATDEFGARETQYF. CDR3 nucleotides: TGTGCCACGGACGAATTCGGTGCCCGGGAGACCCAGTACTTC.

The chain joins TRBV6-5 to TRBJ2-1; no firm D call. Germline V gives CDR1 MNHEY, CDR2 SVGAGI. V lost 10 bases, J lost 7 bases, and 20 bases lay in between. The CDR3 runs to 14 residues. CDR3 nucleotides: TGTGCCATCAGCAACGGGTTTCCCGGGAATGAGCAGTTCTTC. Encoded protein: CAISNGFPGNEQFF.

This chain uses TRBV6-1 with TRBJ2-2; D not certain. V lost 5 bases, J lost 6 bases, and 10 bases lay in between. This CDR3 has 13 residues. Per the germline V gene, CDR1 is MNHNS and CDR2 is SASEGT. The CDR3 loop is CASSPRPSGELFF. CDR3 coding DNA: TGTGCCAGCAGTCCCCGGCCGTCCGGGGAGCTGTTTTTT.